This T cell receptor (beta chain) stems from a study of T cells in localized non-small cell lung cancer. This clone appeared a few times. Its target is not known. The CDR3 is 12 residues long. The germline V gene has CDR1 SQVTM and CDR2 ANQGSEA. V was clipped by 4 bases and J by 4 bases, with 10 bases between them. Overall study results and limits: Maximal T cell clonality occurred in uninvolved adjacent lung, with tumor ranking below it. Increased T cell density in blood showed an association with longer overall survival.

Here immunoSEQ multiplex PCR was the method, and the copy in TCRdb shows in-frame clones only, minus some. The table records around 54,000 clones, 80% to 90% of them present only once. This TCR was sampled from a male donor at least 60 years old with stage III squamous cell lung carcinoma. This sample comprised peripheral blood, obtained before any cancer treatment. V is TRBV29-1 and J is TRBJ1-2; D is possibly TRBD1 (6 bases). The CDR3 region is CSVGGGPYGYTF. In DNA, the CDR3 is TGCAGCGTTGGAGGGGGGCCCTATGGCTACACCTTC. Based on the CDR3 plus reference TRBV29-1 and TRBJ1-2, the full variable domain is SAVISQKPSRDICQRGTSLTIQCQVDSQVTMMFWYRQQPGQSLTLIATANQGSEATYESGFVIDKFPISRPNLTFSTLTVSNMSPEDSSIYLCSVGGGPYGYTFGSGTRLTVV.